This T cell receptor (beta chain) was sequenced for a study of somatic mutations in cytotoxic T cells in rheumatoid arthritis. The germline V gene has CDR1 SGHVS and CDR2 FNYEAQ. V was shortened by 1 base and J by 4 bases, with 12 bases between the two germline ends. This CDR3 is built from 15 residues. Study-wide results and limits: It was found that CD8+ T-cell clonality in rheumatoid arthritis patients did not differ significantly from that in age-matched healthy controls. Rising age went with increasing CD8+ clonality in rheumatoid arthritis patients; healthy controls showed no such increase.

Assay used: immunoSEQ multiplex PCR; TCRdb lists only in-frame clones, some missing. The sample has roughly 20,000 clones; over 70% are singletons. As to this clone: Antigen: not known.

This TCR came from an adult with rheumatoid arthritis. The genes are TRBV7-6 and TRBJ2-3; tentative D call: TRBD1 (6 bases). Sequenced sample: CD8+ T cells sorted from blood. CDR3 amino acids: CASSLGQGMADTQYF. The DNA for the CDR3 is TGTGCCAGCAGCTTAGGGCAGGGGATGGCAGATACGCAGTATTTT.